Presented here are 28 T cell receptor beta chains from one specimen sequenced in a study of T cell responses to AZD1222 COVID-19 vaccine. Data came from immunoSEQ multiplex PCR; TCRdb stores just in-frame clones and leaves some out. The table includes 150,000 to 200,000 clones, roughly 88% detected once. Specimen: peripheral blood, collected on day 0 of AZD1222 vaccination. These receptors came from an adult in good health.

V gene TRBV11-2 combines with J gene TRBJ1-2; weak D call: TRBD1 (5 bases). Per the germline V gene, CDR1 is SGHAT and CDR2 is FQNNGV. Between the trimmed V and J ends, which lost 1 base and 5 bases, there was a span of 14 bases. This CDR3 comprises 15 residues. This CDR3 reads CASSLAPEPGYGYTF. The CDR3 region has the DNA TGTGCCAGCAGCTTAGCTCCAGAACCAGGGTATGGCTACACCTTC.

The chain joins TRBV7-9 to TRBJ1-1; no clear D. Germline values: CDR1 SEHNR, CDR2 FQNEAQ (reference sequence). The CDR3 runs to 12 residues. Trimming took 3 bases from V and 4 from J, leaving 6 bases between them. The CDR3 bases are TGTGCCAGCAGCTTCGTCGGCACTGAAGCTTTCTTT. This translates into CASSFVGTEAFF.

The rearrangement links TRBV7-2 to TRBJ2-7; 12 bases fit TRBD2. The germline V gene has CDR1 SGHTA and CDR2 FQGNSA. The CDR3 is made up of 16 amino acids. Trimming removed 6 bases from V and 2 bases from J; junction bases left unmatched: 8. The CDR3 DNA is TGTGCCAGCAGTTTACTAGCGGGGGGCAAAGCCTACGAGCAGTACTTC. This gives the protein CASSLLAGGKAYEQYF.

This clone was seen ten or more times. The chain employs TRBV4-1 and TRBJ1-5, with D uncertain. The ends were cut back, 1 base at V and 3 bases at J, with 10 bases in the middle. Germline lookup yields CDR1 MGHRA and CDR2 YSYEKL. This CDR3 has 15 residues. CDR3 DNA sequence: TGCGCCAGCAGCCAAGTGTCAGGATACAATCAGCCCCAGCATTTT. This codes for CASSQVSGYNQPQHF.

The chain recombines TRBV5-4 with TRBJ2-1, with 7 bases matching TRBD1. Germline V gene data show CDR1 as SGHNT and CDR2 as YYREEE (reference sequence). After removal of 5 bases from V and 6 bases from J, the junction contained 8 bases not matched to a gene. This CDR3 is built from 14 residues. The CDR3 reads CASRDRSRSNEQFF. The CDR3 coding sequence is TGTGCCAGCAGGGACAGGTCGAGGTCCAATGAGCAGTTCTTC.

The V gene is TRBV5-1, the J gene TRBJ1-1; D unresolved. The CDR3 runs to 14 residues. CDR1 SGHRS and CDR2 YFSETQ come from the germline V gene. The ends were cut back, 4 bases at V and 4 bases at J, with 14 bases in the middle. CDR3 coding DNA: TGCGCCAGCAGCCCCTTAGGAGGGCTCACTGAAGCTTTCTTT. This gives the protein CASSPLGGLTEAFF. Supplemented by reference TRBV5-1 and TRBJ1-1, the full variable domain reads KAGVTQTPRYLIKTRGQQVTLSCSPISGHRSVSWYQQTPGQGLQFLFEYFSETQRNKGNFPGRFSGRQFSNSRSEMNVSTLELGDSALYLCASSPLGGLTEAFFGQGTRLTVV.

To note about this clone: At the DNA level, this CDR3 is encoded by other sequences in the same sample as well. The V and J genes are TRBV7-3 and TRBJ1-1; no firm D call. Germline V gene data show CDR1 as SGHTA and CDR2 as FQGTGA. Between the trimmed V and J ends, which lost 2 bases and 1 base, there was a span of 5 bases. This CDR3 has 13 residues. The CDR3 coding sequence is TGTGCCAGCAGCTTAGGAGCGAACACTGAAGCTTTCTTT. This translates into CASSLGANTEAFF.

The chain uses TRBV9 and TRBJ2-7, with 8 bases fitting TRBD1. This CDR3 has 15 residues. The J segment lost 4 bases and the V segment lost 0 bases, leaving 6 bases of the junction unmatched. The germline CDR1 and CDR2 sequences are SGDLS and YYNGEE. CDR3 sequence reads: CASSVEGTGRYEQYF. CDR3 bases: TGTGCCAGCAGCGTAGAAGGGACAGGAAGATACGAGCAGTACTTC.

CDR3 sequence reads: CASSITRDREKLFF. CDR3 coding DNA: TGTGCCAGCAGCATCACCCGGGACAGGGAAAAACTGTTTTTT. This chain joins TRBV6-5 and TRBJ1-4; 8 bases are a match to TRBD1. CDR1 is MNHEY and CDR2 is SVGAGI in the germline V gene. V shed 6 bases, J shed 8 bases, and the junction held 8 bases outside the gene matches. The CDR3 is 14 amino acids.

This rearrangement joins TRBV27 to TRBJ1-5; no reliable D call. This CDR3 comprises 10 residues. Trimming stripped 9 bases from V and 9 bases from J, with 9 bases between. Germline CDR1 MNHEY, CDR2 SMNVEV (reference sequence). This CDR3 is CASGVWPQHF. The CDR3 DNA is TGTGCCAGTGGGGTGTGGCCCCAGCATTTT.

V and J are TRBV30 and TRBJ1-4; 8 nucleotides agree with TRBD1. The V gene's germline CDR1 is GTSNPN and CDR2 SVGIG (reference sequence). The CDR3 totals 14 residues. Germline trimming cut 5 bases from V and 4 bases from J; bases unmatched to any gene: 6. This CDR3 is CAWRGTGFNEKLFF. DNA for the CDR3: TGTGCCTGGCGGGGGACAGGTTTTAATGAAAAACTGTTTTTT.

This chain connects TRBV3-1 (or the pseudogene TRBV3-2) to TRBJ1-4, with D possibly TRBD1 on 5 matching bases. Trimming left V 1 base short and J 7 bases short, with 13 bases between. Germline V lookup: CDR1 LGHDT, CDR2 YNNKEL (reference sequence). The CDR3 totals 15 residues. The CDR3: CASSQGAGVGEKLFF. For the CDR3, the DNA is TGTGCCAGCAGCCAAGGTGCGGGGGTTGGTGAAAAACTGTTTTTT.

The chain employs TRBV9 and TRBJ2-4; 10 nucleotides align to TRBD2. Germline CDR1 and CDR2: SGDLS and YYNGEE. J was trimmed by 5 bases and V by 0 bases; bases with no gene match: 8. The CDR3 has 17 residues. The CDR3 loop is CASSVDPSGGLENIQYF. DNA for the CDR3: TGTGCCAGCAGCGTAGATCCTAGCGGGGGACTAGAAAACATTCAGTACTTC.

This clone came up a few times. The V call is TRBV28, the J call TRBJ2-7; D ambiguous. CDR3 size: 15 residues. With 6 bases removed from V and 0 bases from J, the gap between germline ends came to 15 bases. Germline assignment: CDR1 MDHEN and CDR2 SYDVKM. The CDR3 sequence: CASRRLSASSYEQYF. The CDR3 nucleotides are TGTGCCAGCAGGCGACTGTCAGCGAGCTCCTACGAGCAGTACTTC.

V usage is TRBV25-1 and J usage is TRBJ2-7; no definite D call. Trimming cost V 4 bases and J 4 bases, with 17 bases left between them. The CDR3 is 15 residues long. The germline gives CDR1 MGHDK, CDR2 SYGVNS. This chain's CDR3 is CASSAFVGPTYEQYF. CDR3 nucleotide sequence: TGTGCCAGCAGTGCGTTTGTCGGACCTACATACGAGCAGTACTTC.

CDR3 in amino acids: CASSYRGRGSPLHF. DNA for the CDR3: TGTGCCAGCAGTTACAGGGGGCGCGGGTCACCCCTCCACTTT. The gene calls are TRBV6-5 and TRBJ1-6, with 7 nucleotides matching TRBD1. J was trimmed by 10 bases and V by 2 bases; bases with no gene match: 5. The germline gives CDR1 MNHEY, CDR2 SVGAGI. The CDR3 consists of 14 residues.

In DNA, the CDR3 is TGTGCCAGTAGTATAGGCCCCAGCAGGGGGGGCAATCAGCCCCAGCATTTT. This gives the protein CASSIGPSRGGNQPQHF. V and J are TRBV19 and TRBJ1-5; 7 nucleotides agree with TRBD1. Germline CDR1 is LNHDA and CDR2 is SQIVND (reference sequence). Trimming removed 1 base from V and 2 bases from J; junction bases left unmatched: 8. The CDR3 is 17 residues long. The complete variable domain, with remaining parts taken from reference TRBV19 and TRBJ1-5, reads DGGITQSPKYLFRKEGQNVTLSCEQNLNHDAMYWYRQDPGQGLRLIYYSQIVNDFQKGDIAEGYSVSREKKESFPLTVTSAQKNPTAFYLCASSIGPSRGGNQPQHFGDGTRLSIL.

The chain links TRBV7-9 to TRBJ1-5; D ambiguous. V was cut by 5 bases and J by 7 bases, with 12 bases left in between. The germline V gene encodes CDR1 SEHNR and CDR2 FQNEAQ (reference sequence). CDR3 length: 13 amino acids. The CDR3 coding sequence is TGTGCCAGCAGCCCGCCGACGGGCCAGCCCCAGCATTTT. Translating it yields CASSPPTGQPQHF. Complete variable domain (other parts from reference TRBV7-9 and TRBJ1-5): DTGVSQNPRHKITKRGQNVTFRCDPISEHNRLYWYRQTLGQGPEFLTYFQNEAQLEKSRLLSDRFSAERPKGSFSTLEIQRTEQGDSAMYLCASSPPTGQPQHFGDGTRLSIL.

J is TRBJ2-1 and V is TRBV3-1 (or the pseudogene TRBV3-2); 9 nucleotides agree with TRBD1. The CDR3 spans 18 residues. The V gene's germline CDR1 is LGHDT and CDR2 YNNKEL (reference sequence). Trimming removed 4 bases from V and 6 bases from J; junction bases left unmatched: 16. The CDR3 here is CASSPQRPRDRVFNEQFF. CDR3 bases: TGTGCCAGCAGCCCTCAGCGACCCCGGGACAGGGTTTTCAATGAGCAGTTCTTC.

This clone was counted a single time. The chain couples TRBV3-1 (or the pseudogene TRBV3-2) to TRBJ2-1, with TRBD2 matching over 8 bases. Trimming at V came to 0 bases and at J to 8 bases, leaving 12 bases not matched to a gene. The CDR3 covers 17 residues. CDR1 is LGHDT, CDR2 YNNKEL, per germline (reference sequence). The DNA for the CDR3 is TGTGCCAGCAGCCAAGATCGCCCCGGGGGGGCAGGCGATGAGCAGTTCTTC. It codes for CASSQDRPGGAGDEQFF.

The chain carries TRBV7-9 and TRBJ1-4, with TRBD1 identical over 8 bases. The germline V gene encodes CDR1 SEHNR and CDR2 FQNEAQ (reference sequence). The junction had 6 bases not matched to a gene; V was cut back by 1 base and J by 8 bases. CDR3 length: 15 amino acids. The CDR3, as DNA: TGTGCCAGCAGCTTAGTAGGGACAGGAGACGAAAAACTGTTTTTT. It yields the protein CASSLVGTGDEKLFF.

The V call is TRBV9, the J call TRBJ2-3, with a possible D match to TRBD1 (6 bases). This CDR3 is built from 13 residues. Trimming stripped 3 bases from V and 4 bases from J, with 9 bases between. Germline V gives CDR1 SGDLS, CDR2 YYNGEE. DNA for the CDR3: TGTGCCAGCAGCGACCCAGGGGCAGATACGCAGTATTTT. Amino acid sequence: CASSDPGADTQYF.

The rearrangement links TRBV9 to TRBJ2-7; 8 bases align to TRBD2. V was pared by 3 bases and J by 4 bases, with 6 bases of the junction left unmatched. There are 14 residues in the CDR3. Germline CDR1 reads SGDLS; CDR2 reads YYNGEE. CDR3 in DNA: TGTGCCAGCAGCGGCACTAGCGGATTTTACGAGCAGTACTTC. It codes for CASSGTSGFYEQYF.

The rearrangement joins TRBV29-1 to TRBJ2-7; 10 bases match TRBD2. The CDR3 has 15 residues. The V gene end was trimmed by 4 bases and the J gene end by 3 bases; junction bases not matched to a gene: 9. The germline CDR1 and CDR2 sequences are SQVTM and ANQGSEA. DNA of the CDR3: TGCAGCGTTGTACTAGCGGGACGATCAAGCTACGAGCAGTACTTC. Translating gives CSVVLAGRSSYEQYF.

The chain uses TRBV5-6 and TRBJ2-7, with 12 bases aligning to TRBD2. The CDR3 runs 15 residues. The V gene end was trimmed by 3 bases and the J gene end by 7 bases; junction bases not matched to a gene: 8. CDR1 is SGHDT, CDR2 YYEEEE, per germline. CDR3 residues: CASSWQPGLAGEQYF. DNA for the CDR3: TGTGCCAGCAGCTGGCAGCCGGGACTAGCGGGTGAGCAGTACTTC. The full variable domain, its missing parts supplied by reference TRBV5-6 and TRBJ2-7, is DAGVTQSPTHLIKTRGQQVTLRCSPKSGHDTVSWYQQALGQGPQFIFQYYEEEERQRGNFPDRFSGHQFPNYSSELNVNALLLGDSALYLCASSWQPGLAGEQYFGPGTRLTVT.

V gene TRBV29-1 combines with J gene TRBJ1-2; 7 bases match TRBD1. Germline V gives CDR1 SQVTM, CDR2 ANQGSEA. With V trimmed by 4 bases and J by 6 bases, 8 bases remained unmatched. The CDR3 has 13 residues. The CDR3 loop is CSVGTGVRDGYTF. The CDR3 DNA is TGCAGCGTTGGAACAGGGGTACGTGATGGCTACACCTTC.

The rearrangement links TRBV12-3 or TRBV12-4 to TRBJ2-7; D is uncertain. Deletions cut 3 bases from V and 0 bases from J, with 6 bases between. CDR3 size: 13 residues. DNA of the CDR3: TGTGCCAGCAGTTTTGGGAACTCCTACGAGCAGTACTTC. Translating gives CASSFGNSYEQYF.

V is TRBV7-6 and J is TRBJ1-2; 9 positions match TRBD1. This CDR3 is built from 13 residues. V gave up 3 bases and J gave up 8 bases; unmatched junction bases: 4. Germline V gene sequence: CDR1 SGHVS, CDR2 FNYEAQ. DNA of the CDR3: TGTGCCAGCAGCTTGGGACAGGGCTTAGGCTACACCTTC. Encoded protein: CASSLGQGLGYTF.